The 32 T cell receptor beta chains in this list originate from one sample, sequenced in a study of blood T cell repertoires in COVID-19. Sequencing used immunoSEQ multiplex PCR; TCRdb keeps in-frame clones, though not all of them. The sample carries roughly 130,000 clones, 90% recorded once. The source material was peripheral blood. These receptors all come from a man in his forties or fifties with active COVID-19.

The chain recombines TRBV2 with TRBJ1-6; 7 bases are shared with TRBD1. This CDR3 contains 14 residues. CDR1 is SNHLY and CDR2 is FYNNEI in the germline V gene. V gave up 7 bases and J gave up 5 bases; unmatched junction bases: 5. This chain's CDR3 is CASMRTGNNSPLHF. The CDR3 bases are TGTGCCAGCATGAGGACAGGCAATAATTCACCCCTCCACTTT.

The chain uses TRBV7-9 and TRBJ1-1; D may be TRBD1 (6 bases). Germline V gene data show CDR1 as SEHNR and CDR2 as FQNEAQ (reference sequence). V lost 1 base, J lost 9 bases, and 12 bases lay in between. CDR3 length equals 13 residues. Written as DNA, the CDR3 is TGTGCCAGCAGCTTAGGGCAGGGGCGAAAAGCTTTCTTT. The encoded protein is CASSLGQGRKAFF.

The V call is TRBV20-1, the J call TRBJ2-1; D remains unclear. In germline, CDR1 is DFQATT, CDR2 SNEGSKA (reference sequence). This CDR3 is 10 amino acids long. Trimming took off 6 bases at V and 6 bases at J, with 6 bases between the two ends. Here the CDR3 DNA reads TGCAGTGCCTTCGGCAATGAGCAGTTCTTC. Amino acid sequence: CSAFGNEQFF.

The chain links TRBV6-1 to TRBJ2-1, with TRBD2 matching 7 bases. V lost 4 bases to trimming and J lost 4 bases; unmatched junction nucleotides: 10. Germline-derived CDR1 and CDR2 are MNHNS and SASEGT. This CDR3 has 16 amino acids. CDR3 nucleotide sequence: TGTGCCAGCAGTGGCCCCATAGCGGGTTCATACAATGAGCAGTTCTTC. Translating it yields CASSGPIAGSYNEQFF.

This chain joins TRBV7-2 and TRBJ2-2; TRBD2 agrees at 15 bases. Looked up from germline, CDR1 is SGHTA and CDR2 is FQGNSA. Trimming took 2 bases from V and 4 from J; bases not matched to a gene: 5. The length of the CDR3 is 18 residues. The CDR3 protein is CASSLKGLAGGSTGELFF. The CDR3 DNA reads TGTGCCAGCAGCTTAAAGGGACTAGCGGGAGGAAGCACCGGGGAGCTGTTTTTT.

This clone is a singleton in its sample. This chain connects TRBV4-1 to TRBJ2-1, with 9 positions matching TRBD2. V was pared by 0 bases and J by 0 bases, with 12 bases of the junction left unmatched. Germline V lookup: CDR1 MGHRA, CDR2 YSYEKL. The CDR3 has 20 residues. The CDR3 loop reads CASSQEYSGSTASSYNEQFF. CDR3 in DNA: TGCGCCAGCAGCCAAGAGTATAGCGGGAGTACAGCAAGCTCCTACAATGAGCAGTTCTTC.

The rearrangement uses TRBV18 and TRBJ1-2; a weak D match, TRBD1 (6 bases). V gave up 3 bases and J gave up 2 bases, with 13 bases separating them. Germline V CDR1 and CDR2: KGHSH, LQKENI. The CDR3 consists of 15 residues. The CDR3 DNA sequence: TGTGCCAGCTCACCTACCGGACAGACAAACTATGGCTACACCTTC. Translated, it gives CASSPTGQTNYGYTF.

This chain joins TRBV4-1 and TRBJ2-1; TRBD2 aligns across 15 bases. Germline trimming cut 2 bases from V and 4 bases from J; bases unmatched to any gene: 9. The CDR3 extends over 19 amino acids. In germline, CDR1 is MGHRA, CDR2 YSYEKL. CDR3 protein: CASSQHQGTSGRYYNEQFF. The CDR3 nucleotides are TGCGCCAGCAGCCAACATCAGGGGACTAGCGGGAGGTATTACAATGAGCAGTTCTTC.

To note about this clone: Other DNA sequences in the sample encode the same CDR3. The chain has TRBV5-1 and TRBJ1-4; D may be TRBD1 (5 bases). This CDR3 has 14 residues. The V and J ends lost 1 base and 8 bases respectively, with 12 bases between them. Germline V gives CDR1 SGHRS, CDR2 YFSETQ. The CDR3 loop is CASSLQGGWEKLFF. The CDR3 coding sequence is TGCGCCAGCAGCTTGCAGGGAGGGTGGGAAAAACTGTTTTTT.

The chain joins TRBV7-8 to TRBJ1-2, with 10 bases that match TRBD1. Germline V gene lookup returns CDR1 SGHVS and CDR2 FQNEAQ. The ends lost 2 bases at V and 2 bases at J; junction bases unmatched: 2. There are 15 residues in the CDR3. The DNA for the CDR3 is TGTGCCAGCAGCTTATGGGGACAGGGGAACTATGGCTACACCTTC. It specifies CASSLWGQGNYGYTF.

The J gene is TRBJ2-3, the V gene TRBV10-3, with 12 bases fitting TRBD2. The CDR3 runs 15 residues. Looked up from germline, CDR1 is ENHRY and CDR2 is SYGVKD. J lost 4 bases, V lost 6 bases, and 5 bases had no gene match. CDR3 bases: TGTGCCATCAGCGGCCCTAGCGGGGGGGCAGATACGCAGTATTTT. It encodes CAISGPSGGADTQYF.

The chain couples TRBV7-2 to TRBJ2-3; possible D gene TRBD1, 6 bases. CDR1 is SGHTA and CDR2 is FQGNSA in the germline V gene. Trimming cost V 1 base and J 2 bases, with 13 bases left between them. This CDR3 comprises 16 residues. The CDR3 DNA follows: TGTGCCAGCAGCTTAGAAGGACAGCACCCCACAGATACGCAGTATTTT. It codes for CASSLEGQHPTDTQYF.

J is TRBJ1-1 and V is TRBV7-2; D perhaps matches TRBD1 (5 bases). The CDR3 runs to 14 residues. The germline V gene encodes CDR1 SGHTA and CDR2 FQGNSA. The germline V and J ends were trimmed by 3 bases and 5 bases, with 13 bases remaining between them. DNA for the CDR3: TGTGCCAGCAGCTTTGACAGAGCGAAGACTGAAGCTTTCTTT. Its translation is CASSFDRAKTEAFF. The full variable domain, its missing parts supplied by reference TRBV7-2 and TRBJ1-1, is GAGVSQSPSNKVTEKGKDVELRCDPISGHTALYWYRQSLGQGLEFLIYFQGNSAPDKSGLPSDRFSAERTGGSVSTLTIQRTQQEDSAVYLCASSFDRAKTEAFFGQGTRLTVV.

In its sample, this clone was seen a few times. This chain uses TRBV4-2 with TRBJ2-4; D possibly corresponds to TRBD2 (6 bases). The CDR3 runs 14 residues. V dropped 0 bases and J dropped 11 bases, with 14 bases sitting between them. Looked up from germline, CDR1 is LGHNA and CDR2 is YNFKEQ. The CDR3 sequence: CASSQDIGSGFQYF. DNA of the CDR3: TGTGCCAGCAGCCAAGATATCGGGAGTGGGTTTCAGTACTTC.

The chain has TRBV5-8 and TRBJ2-1; perhaps TRBD2 as D (7 bases). The germline V gene encodes CDR1 SGHTS and CDR2 YDEGEE. CDR3 length equals 14 residues. V gave up 7 bases and J gave up 2 bases, with 13 bases separating them. Here the CDR3 reads CASAGGPTYNEQFF. CDR3 DNA sequence: TGTGCCAGCGCCGGGGGGCCCACCTACAATGAGCAGTTCTTC.

The chain employs TRBV5-1 and TRBJ1-2; TRBD1 matches 8 bases. The CDR3 sequence is 14 residues long. The ends lost 4 bases at V and 8 bases at J; junction bases unmatched: 10. Germline V CDR1 and CDR2: SGHRS, YFSETQ. The CDR3 loop is CASSPPGGEGGYTF. In DNA, the CDR3 is TGCGCCAGCAGCCCGCCAGGGGGCGAAGGAGGCTACACCTTC.

V usage is TRBV18 and J usage is TRBJ2-3; TRBD1 matches 9 bases. With 0 bases clipped from V and 5 bases from J, the junction kept 3 bases outside the gene matches. Germline loops: CDR1 KGHSH, CDR2 LQKENI. The CDR3 is 15 residues long. The CDR3 DNA sequence: TGTGCCAGCTCACCACCGGGACAGGGTCGAGATACGCAGTATTTT. Translated: CASSPPGQGRDTQYF.

The chain has TRBV4-2 and TRBJ2-1, with TRBD2 matching 11 bases. This CDR3 is built from 17 residues. J lost 7 bases, V lost 0 bases, and 8 bases had no gene match. The germline V gene has CDR1 LGHNA and CDR2 YNFKEQ. DNA for the CDR3: TGTGCCAGCAGCCAAGAACTAGCGGGGGCGTCTTGGAATGAGCAGTTCTTC. Encoded protein: CASSQELAGASWNEQFF.

The chain has TRBV5-4 and TRBJ2-2; 8 bases are a match to TRBD2. The length of the CDR3 is 17 residues. CDR1 and CDR2 (germline): SGHNT, YYREEE (reference sequence). Trimming took 4 bases from V and 7 from J; bases not matched to a gene: 15. CDR3 loop: CASSPAGGADGFGELFF. For the CDR3, the DNA is TGTGCCAGCAGCCCCGCCGGGGGGGCCGATGGGTTCGGGGAGCTGTTTTTT.

The chain combines TRBV25-1 with TRBJ2-2; 7 nucleotides align to TRBD1. Germline loops: CDR1 MGHDK, CDR2 SYGVNS. The CDR3 runs to 14 residues. V gave up 8 bases and J gave up 2 bases; unmatched junction bases: 5. The CDR3 is CASSGQPNTGELFF. As DNA, the CDR3 is TGTGCCAGCTCGGGACAGCCTAACACCGGGGAGCTGTTTTTT.

This rearrangement joins TRBV5-8 to TRBJ2-1; tentatively, D is TRBD1 (5 bases). Between the trimmed V and J ends, which lost 4 bases and 1 base, there was a span of 15 bases. Looked up from germline, CDR1 is SGHTS and CDR2 is YDEGEE. This CDR3 region has 16 residues. The CDR3 here is CASSPKDTLSYNEQFF. The DNA for the CDR3 is TGTGCCAGCAGCCCGAAGGACACCCTATCCTACAATGAGCAGTTCTTC.

The V gene is TRBV30, the J gene TRBJ1-4, with 7 bases lining up with TRBD1. The germline gives CDR1 GTSNPN, CDR2 SVGIG (reference sequence). Losses at the gene ends were 3 bases for V and 3 bases for J; bases not matched to a gene: 4. This CDR3 region has 14 residues. The CDR3, as DNA: TGTGCCTGGAGGAAACAGGGGTCTAATGAAAAACTGTTTTTT. Translated, it gives CAWRKQGSNEKLFF.

The chain employs TRBV18 and TRBJ2-1; a possible D gene is TRBD2 (5 bases). CDR1 and CDR2 from the germline V gene are KGHSH and LQKENI. There are 14 residues in the CDR3. Deletions cut 0 bases from V and 8 bases from J, with 11 bases between. CDR3 DNA sequence: TGTGCCAGCTCACCACCAATAGGGAGCCATGAGCAGTTCTTC. It specifies CASSPPIGSHEQFF.

This clone was recorded only once. This chain links TRBV7-9 with TRBJ1-2; D remains unclear. The CDR3 spans 14 residues. The ends were cut back, 5 bases at V and 4 bases at J, with 14 bases in the middle. Germline lookup yields CDR1 SEHNR and CDR2 FQNEAQ (reference sequence). CDR3 sequence reads: CASSPAAGLYGYTF. As DNA, the CDR3 is TGTGCCAGCAGCCCAGCTGCAGGCCTCTATGGCTACACCTTC.

This clone was picked up one time. The chain employs TRBV19 and TRBJ2-3; D is unresolved. Trimming left V 3 bases short and J 0 bases short, with 7 bases between. CDR1 LNHDA and CDR2 SQIVND come from the germline V gene (reference sequence). The CDR3 runs to 14 residues. The CDR3 bases are TGTGCCAGTAGTATCTCCAGGAGCACAGATACGCAGTATTTT. Its protein is CASSISRSTDTQYF.

V is TRBV10-1 and J is TRBJ1-5; possibly TRBD1 for D (5 bases). The CDR3 loop spans 16 amino acids. V lost 0 bases to trimming and J lost 5 bases, with 14 bases between them. CDR1 is WNHNN, CDR2 SYGVQD, per germline (reference sequence). CDR3 coding DNA: TGCGCCAGCAGTGAGTCGCCAGGGCGGGGTGATCAGCCCCAGCATTTT. This gives the protein CASSESPGRGDQPQHF.

V and J are TRBV12-3 or TRBV12-4 and TRBJ2-3, with TRBD2 matching over 8 bases. V dropped 6 bases and J dropped 4; count of bases not matched to a gene: 3. This CDR3 is built from 13 residues. CDR3 residues: CASSGLAADTQYF. CDR3 DNA sequence: TGTGCCAGCAGCGGACTAGCAGCAGATACGCAGTATTTT.

The rearrangement links TRBV14 to TRBJ2-7; TRBD2 matches at 10 bases. CDR3 size: 14 residues. Germline CDR1 reads SGHDN; CDR2 reads FVKESK. Trimming at V came to 7 bases and at J to 2 bases, leaving 5 bases not matched to a gene. CDR3 residues: CASKLAGGAYEQYV. CDR3 in DNA: TGTGCCAGCAAATTAGCGGGAGGTGCCTACGAGCAGTACGTC.

The chain combines TRBV6-2 or TRBV6-3 with TRBJ2-1; D perhaps matches TRBD1 (5 bases). The length of the CDR3 is 15 residues. Germline CDR1 MNHEY, CDR2 SVGEGT. V lost 6 bases to trimming and J lost 0 bases, with 12 bases between them. The CDR3 spells CASSPDRRSYNEQFF. As DNA, the CDR3 is TGTGCCAGCAGCCCCGACAGACGCTCCTACAATGAGCAGTTCTTC.

The DNA for the CDR3 is TGTGCCAGCAGCTTGGAACAGCCAATCGAACGGGGCTACACCTTC. Its protein product is CASSLEQPIERGYTF. The chain combines TRBV5-4 with TRBJ1-2; D remains unclear. Trimming removed 0 bases from V and 8 bases from J, with 17 bases in between. CDR3 length: 15 amino acids. In germline, CDR1 is SGHNT, CDR2 YYREEE (reference sequence).

The sample holds a few counts of this clone. The chain joins TRBV4-1 to TRBJ2-3; TRBD1 matches 9 bases. V was clipped by 6 bases and J by 0 bases; unmatched bases: 1. The CDR3 totals 14 residues. Germline V gene data show CDR1 as MGHRA and CDR2 as YSYEKL. CDR3 protein: CASRQGASTDTQYF. CDR3 nucleotides: TGCGCCAGCAGACAGGGGGCGAGCACAGATACGCAGTATTTT.

V gene TRBV5-1 combines with J gene TRBJ2-7; 8 bases line up with TRBD1. The CDR3 totals 15 residues. The V and J ends lost 0 bases and 6 bases, in that order; junction bases with no gene match: 8. Germline CDR1 reads SGHRS; CDR2 reads YFSETQ. In nucleotides, the CDR3 is TGCGCCAGCAGCTTGGATCCCGGGACAGGCAGCGAGCAGTACGTC. Residues: CASSLDPGTGSEQYV.